This TCR beta chain was profiled in a study of shared clonotypes between healthy human individuals. The overall study: CD4 naive cells filled three plates per donor, CD4 memory three, CD8 naive two and CD8 memory one. Study findings and constraints: Naive CD4 clonotypes were shared across several donors at about 5%. Estimated clonotype richness was generally higher in naive than memory subsets. In contrast to clonotypes shared by all four donors, non-shared clonotypes had lower generation probabilities.

As to this clone: The antigen remains undetermined.

Sequencing was performed with immunoSEQ multiplex PCR; in TCRdb, only in-frame clones are kept and a portion is missing. The profile shows under 1,100,000 clones, 75% to 85% of them singletons. Trimming removed 0 bases from V and 0 bases from J, with 11 bases in between. This CDR3 has 16 amino acids. From germline, CDR1 is SGDLS and CDR2 YYNGEE. V gene TRBV9 combines with J gene TRBJ2-3, with D uncertain. The clonotype was recovered from a man in his late teens or twenties in good health. Some clones in this sample may be carry-over from other donors' samples. Sequencing used memory CD4+ T cells from PBMCs. Subset noted: CD45RA-negative fraction. Written as DNA, the CDR3 is TGTGCCAGCAGCGTAGTTGGTAGCACGAGCACAGATACGCAGTATTTT. The encoded protein is CASSVVGSTSTDTQYF.